This T cell receptor beta chain was sequenced in a study of blood T cell repertoires in COVID-19. For the study at large: Donors in the United States, Italy and Spain gave samples during acute or convalescent COVID-19. PBMCs, B-cell-depleted T cells, or T cells were the source of the cDNA or gDNA that made up the material.

Original methodology: Amplified reference gene primers provided the basis for estimating nucleated cell counts. TCRdb's copy holds only in-frame clones and misses some; the assay was immunoSEQ multiplex PCR. The V and J calls and clone size were taken over from that table, and D and trimming were inferred from the DNA. Of 250,000 to 400,000 clones in the sample, approximately 88% were seen once. Input material: peripheral blood. The source of this sequence is a woman younger than 45 with COVID-19, enrolled during active disease.

CDR3 in DNA: TGTGCCAGCAGTGAAGGACAGGGAGGTGAAAAACTGTTTTTT. Amino acids: CASSEGQGGEKLFF. The rearrangement joins TRBV2 to TRBJ1-4; 7 bases agree with TRBD1. The junction had 3 bases not matched to a gene; V was cut back by 1 base and J by 7 bases. The CDR3 totals 14 residues. Germline V lookup: CDR1 SNHLY, CDR2 FYNNEI.